The table lists the clone carrying this TCR beta chain with a few counts. No antigen is known for it. This record belongs to a study of T cells after posttransplantation cyclophosphamide. Overall study results and limits: Later post-transplant blood repertoires were often dominated by donor CD8+ memory clones. Skin or GI-infiltrating T cells shared few TRB sequences with blood. Recipient CMV seropositivity and CMV reactivation strongly tracked TRB clonality.

Assay used: immunoSEQ multiplex PCR; TCRdb lists only in-frame clones, some missing. The repertoire has about 12,000 clones, over 2% of them found once; the top ten carry around a sixth. This CDR3 comprises 17 residues. Germline V gives CDR1 LNHDA, CDR2 SQIVND (reference sequence). V gave up 5 bases and J gave up 3 bases; unmatched junction bases: 7. Treatment was busulfan-fludarabine conditioning, a marrow graft, and cyclophosphamide on days +3 and +4. Sequences were derived from PBMCs, sampled after allogeneic stem cell transplant with posttransplant cyclophosphamide. The sequence was collected from a male patient aged 30 to 40 who received an allogeneic stem cell transplant from a related donor, was CMV-positive, and had no GVHD. The graft donor may have given rise to some T cells. The J gene is TRBJ2-3, the V gene TRBV19; 14 bases align to TRBD2. Written as DNA, the CDR3 is TGTGCCAGTAGTCCACGACTAGCGGGGGGGCCGACAGATACGCAGTATTTT. Translating gives CASSPRLAGGPTDTQYF. The full variable domain, its missing parts supplied by reference TRBV19 and TRBJ2-3, is DGGITQSPKYLFRKEGQNVTLSCEQNLNHDAMYWYRQDPGQGLRLIYYSQIVNDFQKGDIAEGYSVSREKKESFPLTVTSAQKNPTAFYLCASSPRLAGGPTDTQYFGPGTRLTVL.